Listed here is a single T cell receptor beta chain. What it binds is not known. This sample was taken from a study of shared clonotypes between healthy human individuals. Findings and caveats of the study: The generation probabilities recorded for non-shared clonotypes fell below those of clonotypes shared by all four donors.

The J segment lost 3 bases and the V segment lost 4 bases, leaving 5 bases of the junction unmatched. The germline V gene has CDR1 SGHRS and CDR2 YFSETQ. The CDR3 loop spans 15 amino acids. Sequencing was performed with immunoSEQ multiplex PCR; in TCRdb, only in-frame clones are kept and a portion is missing. The sample gives about 2.4 million clones, 80% to 95% of which show up once; approximately 0.36% is in the top ten. All the donors were Caucasian adults who lived in Nashville, Tennessee. This chain joins TRBV5-1 and TRBJ1-3; 9 positions agree with TRBD1. The receptor was derived from a man younger than 35 in good health. Some clones in this sample may be carry-over from other donors' samples. Sequences were obtained from naive CD4+ T cells from PBMCs. As for subset: CD45RA+ positively selected. DNA of the CDR3: TGCGCCAGCAGCCCGGGACAGGGTAATGGAAACACCATATATTTT. As protein: CASSPGQGNGNTIYF.